The 29 T cell receptor beta chains below come from one sample, sequenced in a study of T-cell memory formation after mild COVID-19. MiXCR, run by TCRdb on the 5' RACE reads, gives a single entry per CDR3 protein. The sample comprises about 270,000 distinct CDR3 sequences, around 15% of which are singletons, and approximately 23% rests with the top ten. The specimen sequenced was PBMCs or a T cell subset sorted from them (not recorded which). These receptors all stem from a man aged 18 to 29 who had mild COVID-19 (a few samples of this study predate the infection). Cell type and time point are not known.

This clonotype appeared a few times. The rearrangement joins TRBV11-2 to TRBJ2-4; TRBD1 matches at 8 bases. The CDR3 is made up of 20 amino acids. Trimming took 2 bases from V and 0 from J; bases not matched to a gene: 15. The V gene's germline CDR1 is SGHAT and CDR2 FQNNGV. The CDR3 DNA sequence: TGTGCCAGCAGCTTATTTGATTTCCGGACAGGGAGGCTAGCCAAAAACATTCAGTACTTC. This gives the protein CASSLFDFRTGRLAKNIQYF.

There are many counts of this clonotype. The chain recombines TRBV7-8 with TRBJ1-1; TRBD1 matches at 12 bases. Trimming took 0 bases from V and 12 from J; bases not matched to a gene: 2. The germline V gene has CDR1 SGHVS and CDR2 FQNEAQ. This CDR3 has 13 residues. In DNA, the CDR3 is TGTGCCAGCAGCTTAGCGGGACAGGGGGCGTCTTTCTTT. It specifies CASSLAGQGASFF.

The chain is built from TRBV6-2 or TRBV6-3 and TRBJ1-5; D gene unclear. The CDR3 loop spans 13 amino acids. Germline CDR1 MNHEY, CDR2 SVGEGT. Trimming took 2 bases from V and 6 from J, leaving 8 bases between them. The CDR3, as DNA: TGTGCCAGCAGTTACGACCTCGGTCAGCCCCAGCATTTT. It translates to CASSYDLGQPQHF.

This chain joins TRBV7-2 and TRBJ1-5; D is perhaps TRBD1 (6 bases). Looked up from germline, CDR1 is SGHTA and CDR2 is FQGNSA. The CDR3 contains 14 residues. V shed 5 bases and J shed 2 bases, with 10 bases lying between them. The CDR3 coding sequence is TGTGCCAGCAGCACCGCAGGGGGCAATCAGCCCCAGCATTTT. Its protein product is CASSTAGGNQPQHF.

In this sample, this clonotype turned up many times. V is TRBV7-2 and J is TRBJ1-6; unclear D gene. The V end lost 5 bases, the J end lost 10 bases, and 12 bases lay between the germline ends. Germline V gene sequence: CDR1 SGHTA, CDR2 FQGNSA. The CDR3 has 13 residues. The CDR3 spells CASSPGWGSPLHF. As DNA, the CDR3 is TGTGCCAGCAGCCCCGGTTGGGGATCACCCCTCCACTTT.

Only a few counts were recorded for this clonotype. This chain uses TRBV6-2 or TRBV6-3 with TRBJ2-7; 7 bases match TRBD1. CDR1 MNHEY and CDR2 SVGEGT come from the germline V gene. The trim removed 7 bases at V and 0 bases at J, leaving 9 bases unmatched. This CDR3 region has 15 residues. The CDR3 region has the DNA TGTGCCAGCAACACCGGGACAGCGAACTCCTACGAGCAGTACGTC. This encodes CASNTGTANSYEQYV.

The chain is built from TRBV10-3 and TRBJ2-7; TRBD1 matches at 11 bases. The V gene end was trimmed by 2 bases and the J gene end by 6 bases; junction bases not matched to a gene: 9. Germline V lookup: CDR1 ENHRY, CDR2 SYGVKD. This CDR3 has 16 residues. The CDR3 is CAISEGAGTGGVEQYF. The CDR3 DNA is TGTGCCATCAGTGAGGGAGCAGGGACAGGGGGTGTCGAGCAGTACTTC.

This clonotype showed up just a few times. For the CDR3, the DNA is TGCAGCGGAAACGACCCCTCGAGCACAGATACGCAGTATTTT. The encoded protein is CSGNDPSSTDTQYF. This chain joins TRBV29-1 and TRBJ2-3; D remains ambiguous. Trimming left V 7 bases short and J 0 bases short, with 14 bases between. CDR3 size: 14 residues. Per germline, CDR1 SQVTM and CDR2 ANQGSEA.

The V call is TRBV12-3 or TRBV12-4, the J call TRBJ2-2; tentatively, D is TRBD1 (5 bases). The CDR3 consists of 14 residues. V shed 4 bases and J shed 4 bases, with 10 bases lying between them. Here the CDR3 reads CASSSQGTTGELFF. CDR3 DNA sequence: TGTGCCAGCAGTTCCCAGGGAACCACCGGGGAGCTGTTTTTT.

The V and J genes are TRBV20-1 and TRBJ2-4, with D possibly being TRBD2 (6 bases). The germline V gene encodes CDR1 DFQATT and CDR2 SNEGSKA (reference sequence). The CDR3 extends over 14 amino acids. The V end was cut by 3 bases, the J end by 2 bases, with 11 bases between. The CDR3 loop is CSASRAGSKNIQYF. The CDR3 region has the DNA TGCAGTGCTAGCAGGGCGGGGTCCAAAAACATTCAGTACTTC.

This clonotype was picked up a small number of times. The chain uses TRBV4-1 and TRBJ2-3, with a tentative D call TRBD2 (7 bases). The ends were cut back, 4 bases at V and 5 bases at J, with 22 bases in the middle. CDR3 length equals 17 residues. Per germline, CDR1 MGHRA and CDR2 YSYEKL. The CDR3, as DNA: TGCGCCAGCAGCCCGGTGAGGGAGGGGGGGTCCAGAGATACGCAGTATTTT. Its protein is CASSPVREGGSRDTQYF.

Note on this clonotype: Being one base from a much bigger clone, this may be a read error. The V and J genes are TRBV20-1 and TRBJ1-5, with no clear D. The germline CDR1 and CDR2 sequences are DFQATT and SNEGSKA (reference sequence). The CDR3 is made up of 13 amino acids. V lost 1 base and J 0 bases, leaving 4 bases between the germline ends. DNA for the CDR3: TGCAGTGCTAGAGCAGATAGCAATCAGCCCCAGCATTTT. It is translated as CSARADSNQPQHF.

This chain connects TRBV6-6 to TRBJ1-4; TRBD1 aligns across 7 bases. The CDR3 loop spans 14 amino acids. Germline V gene sequence: CDR1 MNHNY, CDR2 SVGAGI (reference sequence). V trimming: 6 bases; J trimming: 7 bases; junction bases outside the gene matches: 8. The CDR3 loop reads CASSPRGMGEKLFF. The DNA of the CDR3 is TGTGCCAGCAGCCCCAGGGGGATGGGTGAAAAACTGTTTTTT.

This clonotype was picked up a small number of times. The chain uses TRBV9 and TRBJ2-3; D perhaps matches TRBD2 (6 bases). Trimming took 0 bases from V and 4 from J, leaving 12 bases between them. The CDR3 covers 15 residues. Germline V gives CDR1 SGDLS, CDR2 YYNGEE. In DNA form, the CDR3 reads TGTGCCAGCAGCGTAGAGGGTGCGGGGCCAGATACGCAGTATTTT. It specifies CASSVEGAGPDTQYF.

The J gene is TRBJ1-2, the V gene TRBV6-5; D gene uncertain. V lost 2 bases and J lost 2, with 6 bases in between. The CDR3 runs 13 residues. Germline assignment: CDR1 MNHEY and CDR2 SVGAGI. The DNA for the CDR3 is TGTGCCAGCAGTTACCGGCTCAACTATGGCTACACCTTC. Its translation is CASSYRLNYGYTF.

This chain's CDR3 is CASSFRDQAYTGELFF. Here the CDR3 DNA reads TGTGCCAGCAGTTTCCGGGACCAAGCATACACCGGGGAGCTGTTTTTT. The chain couples TRBV27 to TRBJ2-2; D may correspond to TRBD1 or TRBD2 (5 bases each). Germline V lookup: CDR1 MNHEY, CDR2 SMNVEV (reference sequence). V gave up 3 bases and J gave up 3 bases, with 14 bases separating them. The CDR3 is made up of 16 amino acids.

This chain connects TRBV7-2 to TRBJ1-6, with a weak D call TRBD1 (5 bases). CDR1 is SGHTA and CDR2 is FQGNSA in the germline V gene. The V end lost 4 bases, the J end lost 10 bases, and 17 bases lay between the germline ends. The CDR3 consists of 15 residues. The CDR3 region is CASSSVIGELSPLHF. The DNA of the CDR3 is TGTGCCAGCAGCTCGGTGATAGGGGAGCTGTCACCCCTCCACTTT.

This clonotype has ten or more counts. V and J are TRBV5-1 and TRBJ2-5; 11 nucleotides agree with TRBD2. Germline trimming cut 4 bases from V and 0 bases from J; bases unmatched to any gene: 8. The CDR3 contains 17 residues. Germline V gene lookup returns CDR1 SGHRS and CDR2 YFSETQ. The CDR3 region is CASSPGSSGGYQETQYF. In nucleotides, the CDR3 is TGCGCCAGCAGCCCGGGATCTAGCGGGGGGTACCAAGAGACCCAGTACTTC. Filled out from reference TRBV5-1 and TRBJ2-5, the complete variable domain reads KAGVTQTPRYLIKTRGQQVTLSCSPISGHRSVSWYQQTPGQGLQFLFEYFSETQRNKGNFPGRFSGRQFSNSRSEMNVSTLELGDSALYLCASSPGSSGGYQETQYFGPGTRLLVL.

This clonotype has just a few counts. The chain employs TRBV7-2 and TRBJ1-1; no clear D gene. The CDR3 runs 12 residues. V was trimmed by 5 bases and J by 3 bases, leaving 7 bases between them. Germline V gene sequence: CDR1 SGHTA, CDR2 FQGNSA. CDR3 protein: CASSVDHTEAFF. Here the CDR3 DNA reads TGTGCCAGCAGCGTAGACCACACTGAAGCTTTCTTT.

CDR3 sequence reads: CASSLDGREETQYF. CDR3 in DNA: TGCGCCAGCAGCTTGGATGGCAGGGAAGAGACCCAGTACTTC. V and J are TRBV5-1 and TRBJ2-5, with D possibly matching TRBD1 (5 bases). V was cut by 0 bases and J by 3 bases, with 9 bases left in between. This CDR3 spans 14 amino acids. CDR1 is SGHRS and CDR2 is YFSETQ in the germline V gene.

The rearrangement joins TRBV5-1 to TRBJ2-2; D uncertain. Trimming cost V 0 bases and J 5 bases, with 5 bases left between them. Germline values: CDR1 SGHRS, CDR2 YFSETQ. The CDR3 length is 13 residues. The CDR3 DNA follows: TGCGCCAGCAGCTTGGTCCCGACCGGGGAGCTGTTTTTT. Its protein is CASSLVPTGELFF.

V usage is TRBV12-3 or TRBV12-4 and J usage is TRBJ1-1; D is undetermined. CDR3 size: 13 residues. V lost 5 bases and J 4 bases, leaving 11 bases between the germline ends. The CDR3 region is CASSPPWGTEAFF. Written as DNA, the CDR3 is TGTGCCAGCAGTCCCCCGTGGGGCACTGAAGCTTTCTTT.

This clonotype showed up just a few times. At one boundary the junction diverges from the germline segment, which might be a read error. The J gene is TRBJ2-3, the V gene TRBV7-7; TRBD1 matches at 10 bases. This CDR3 has 15 amino acids. Germline lookup yields CDR1 SSHAT and CDR2 FNYEAQ (reference sequence). The CDR3 sequence: CASSQGTGATDTQYF. The CDR3 DNA is TGTGCTAGCAGCCAGGGGACAGGGGCCACAGATACGCAGTATTTT.

The V and J genes are TRBV5-8 and TRBJ2-7; 8 positions match TRBD1. The CDR3 is made up of 16 amino acids. Germline V gene sequence: CDR1 SGHTS, CDR2 YDEGEE. The V gene end was trimmed by 0 bases and the J gene end by 5 bases; junction bases not matched to a gene: 10. CDR3 DNA sequence: TGTGCCAGCAGCTTGGTTCCCCGGCAGGGGGCAAACGAGCAGTACGTC. Encoded protein: CASSLVPRQGANEQYV.

The J gene is TRBJ2-1, the V gene TRBV15; 8 nucleotides line up with TRBD1. V lost 6 bases to trimming and J lost 6 bases; unmatched junction nucleotides: 10. The CDR3 has 15 amino acids. Germline CDR1 LNHNV, CDR2 YYDKDF (reference sequence). The CDR3 sequence: CATSSVDRGSNEQFF. Here the CDR3 DNA reads TGTGCCACCAGTAGCGTCGACAGGGGTTCCAATGAGCAGTTCTTC.

The chain links TRBV7-2 to TRBJ1-5, with D uncertain. The V and J ends lost 8 bases and 6 bases respectively, with 14 bases between them. Germline V gene data show CDR1 as SGHTA and CDR2 as FQGNSA. The CDR3 runs 13 residues. The CDR3 DNA reads as TGTGCCAGCGCCCCGAGTAAGGGTCAGCCCCAGCATTTT. As protein: CASAPSKGQPQHF.

In its sample, this clonotype was seen a few times. The chain employs TRBV6-5 and TRBJ2-3; 8 nucleotides agree with TRBD1. Germline CDR1 MNHEY, CDR2 SVGAGI. The CDR3 consists of 14 residues. V lost 7 bases and J lost 5; bases outside the gene matches: 8. The CDR3 is CASTRSGGVDTQYF. The DNA of the CDR3 is TGTGCCAGCACCAGGTCAGGGGGCGTAGATACGCAGTATTTT.

This clonotype turned up a few times. The chain employs TRBV9 and TRBJ2-3; D is perhaps TRBD1 or TRBD2 (5 bases each). V dropped 3 bases and J dropped 1 base, with 9 bases sitting between them. Per germline, CDR1 SGDLS and CDR2 YYNGEE. This CDR3 spans 14 amino acids. In DNA form, the CDR3 reads TGTGCCAGCAGCGCGGGGCCGGGCACAGATACGCAGTATTTT. It yields the protein CASSAGPGTDTQYF.

At least ten counts were recorded for this clonotype. The V gene is TRBV20-1, the J gene TRBJ2-3; D is uncertain. The CDR3 spans 12 residues. The germline V and J ends were trimmed by 4 bases and 11 bases, with 16 bases remaining between them. Germline V gene sequence: CDR1 DFQATT, CDR2 SNEGSKA (reference sequence). The CDR3 bases are TGCAGTGCTACCGAGCTGTCTAGTCAGCAGTATTTT. The encoded protein is CSATELSSQQYF.